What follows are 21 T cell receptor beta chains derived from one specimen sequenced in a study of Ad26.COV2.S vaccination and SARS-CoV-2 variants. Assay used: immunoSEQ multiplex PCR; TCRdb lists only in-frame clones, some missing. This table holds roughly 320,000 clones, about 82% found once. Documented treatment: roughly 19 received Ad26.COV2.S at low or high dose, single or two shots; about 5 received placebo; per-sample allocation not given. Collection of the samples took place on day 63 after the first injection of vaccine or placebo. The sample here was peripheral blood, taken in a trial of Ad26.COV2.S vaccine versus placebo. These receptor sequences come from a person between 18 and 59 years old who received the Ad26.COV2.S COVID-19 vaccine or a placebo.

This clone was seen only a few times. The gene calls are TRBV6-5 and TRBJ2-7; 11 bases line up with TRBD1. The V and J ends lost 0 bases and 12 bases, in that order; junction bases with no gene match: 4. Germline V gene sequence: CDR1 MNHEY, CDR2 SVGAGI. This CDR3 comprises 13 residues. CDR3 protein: CASSYSADRGLYF. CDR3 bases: TGTGCCAGCAGTTACTCTGCGGACAGGGGGCTGTACTTC.

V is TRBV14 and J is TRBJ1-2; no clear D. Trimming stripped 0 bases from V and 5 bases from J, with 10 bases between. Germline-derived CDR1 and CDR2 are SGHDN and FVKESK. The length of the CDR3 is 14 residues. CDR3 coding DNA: TGTGCCAGCAGCCAAGATTGGGTCTTGTATGGCTACACCTTC. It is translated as CASSQDWVLYGYTF.

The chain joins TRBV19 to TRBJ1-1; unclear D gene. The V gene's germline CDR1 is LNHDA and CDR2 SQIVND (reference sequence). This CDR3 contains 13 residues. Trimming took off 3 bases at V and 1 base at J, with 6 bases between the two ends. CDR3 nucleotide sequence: TGTGCCAGTAGTATCTCGGGGAACACTGAAGCTTTCTTT. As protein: CASSISGNTEAFF.

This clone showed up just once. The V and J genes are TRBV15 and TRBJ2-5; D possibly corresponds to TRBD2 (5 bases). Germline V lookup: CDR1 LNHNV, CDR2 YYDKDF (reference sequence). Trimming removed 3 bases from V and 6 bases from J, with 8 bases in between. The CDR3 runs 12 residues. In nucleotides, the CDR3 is TGTGCCACCAGCAGGGAGGATCAGACCCAGTACTTC. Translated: CATSREDQTQYF.

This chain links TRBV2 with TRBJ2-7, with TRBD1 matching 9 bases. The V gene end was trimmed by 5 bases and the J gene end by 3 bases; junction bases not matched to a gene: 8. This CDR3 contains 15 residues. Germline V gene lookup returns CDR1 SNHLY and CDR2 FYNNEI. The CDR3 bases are TGTGCCAGCAGTCAATTGACAGGGGGGGACTACGAGCAGTACTTC. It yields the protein CASSQLTGGDYEQYF.

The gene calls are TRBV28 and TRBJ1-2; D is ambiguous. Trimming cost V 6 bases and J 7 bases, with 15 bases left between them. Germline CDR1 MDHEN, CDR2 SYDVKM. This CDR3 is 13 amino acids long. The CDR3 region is CASSGRPGGGYTF. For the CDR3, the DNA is TGTGCCAGCAGCGGACGGCCGGGAGGTGGCTACACCTTC.

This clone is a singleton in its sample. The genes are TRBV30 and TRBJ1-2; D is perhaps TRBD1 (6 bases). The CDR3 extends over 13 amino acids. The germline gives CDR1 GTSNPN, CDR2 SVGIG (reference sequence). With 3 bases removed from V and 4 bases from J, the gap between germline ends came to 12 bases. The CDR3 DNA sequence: TGTGCCTGGAGCCAGGACAGATTCTATGGCTACACCTTC. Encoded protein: CAWSQDRFYGYTF.

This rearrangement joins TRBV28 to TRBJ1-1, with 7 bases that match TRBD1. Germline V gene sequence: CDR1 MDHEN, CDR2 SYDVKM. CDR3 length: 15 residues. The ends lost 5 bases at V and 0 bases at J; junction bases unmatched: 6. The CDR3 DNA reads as TGTGCCAGCAGTCCCGACAGGGACATGAACACTGAAGCTTTCTTT. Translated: CASSPDRDMNTEAFF.

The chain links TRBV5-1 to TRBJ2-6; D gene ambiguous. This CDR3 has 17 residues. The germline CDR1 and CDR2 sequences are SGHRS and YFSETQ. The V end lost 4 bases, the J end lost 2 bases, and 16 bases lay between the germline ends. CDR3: CASSPQPRTPGANVLTF. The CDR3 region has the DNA TGCGCCAGCAGCCCCCAGCCCAGGACCCCTGGGGCCAACGTCCTGACTTTC.

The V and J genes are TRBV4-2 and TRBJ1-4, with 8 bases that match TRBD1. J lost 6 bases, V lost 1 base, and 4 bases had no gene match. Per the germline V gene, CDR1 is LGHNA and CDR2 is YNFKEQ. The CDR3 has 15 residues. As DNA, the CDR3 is TGTGCCAGCAGCCAAGGGACAGGGATGGATGAAAAACTGTTTTTT. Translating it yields CASSQGTGMDEKLFF.

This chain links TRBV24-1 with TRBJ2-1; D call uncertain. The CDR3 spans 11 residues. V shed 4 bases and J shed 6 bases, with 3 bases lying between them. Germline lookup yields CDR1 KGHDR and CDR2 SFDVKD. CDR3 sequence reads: CATSDFNEQFF. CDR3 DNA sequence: TGTGCCACCAGTGACTTCAATGAGCAGTTCTTC.

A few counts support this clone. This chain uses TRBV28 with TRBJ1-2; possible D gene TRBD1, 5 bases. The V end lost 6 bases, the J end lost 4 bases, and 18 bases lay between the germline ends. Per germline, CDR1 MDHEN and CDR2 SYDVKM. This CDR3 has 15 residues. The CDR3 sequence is CASSAPDKFLYGYTF. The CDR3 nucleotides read TGTGCCAGCAGCGCCCCGGACAAGTTCCTCTATGGCTACACCTTC.

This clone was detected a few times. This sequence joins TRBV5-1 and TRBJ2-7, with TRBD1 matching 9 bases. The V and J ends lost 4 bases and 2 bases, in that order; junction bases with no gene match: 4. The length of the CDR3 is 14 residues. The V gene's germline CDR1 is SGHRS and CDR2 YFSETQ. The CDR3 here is CASSMGQGTYEQYF. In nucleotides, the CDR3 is TGCGCCAGCAGCATGGGACAGGGCACCTACGAGCAGTACTTC.

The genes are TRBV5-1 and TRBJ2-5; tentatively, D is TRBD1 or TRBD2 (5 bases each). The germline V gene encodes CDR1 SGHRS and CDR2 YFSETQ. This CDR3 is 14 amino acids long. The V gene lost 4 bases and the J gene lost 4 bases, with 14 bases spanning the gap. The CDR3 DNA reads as TGCGCCAGCAGCGTCGGTGGTGGGGGAGAGACCCAGTACTTC. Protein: CASSVGGGGETQYF.

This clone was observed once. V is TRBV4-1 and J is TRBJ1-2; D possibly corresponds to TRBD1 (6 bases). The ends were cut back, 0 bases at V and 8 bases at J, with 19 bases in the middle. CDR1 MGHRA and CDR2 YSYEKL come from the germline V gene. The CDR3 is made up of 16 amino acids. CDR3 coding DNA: TGCGCCAGCAGCCAAGATGTGTGGGGGGCACGTCGGGGCTACACCTTC. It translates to CASSQDVWGARRGYTF.

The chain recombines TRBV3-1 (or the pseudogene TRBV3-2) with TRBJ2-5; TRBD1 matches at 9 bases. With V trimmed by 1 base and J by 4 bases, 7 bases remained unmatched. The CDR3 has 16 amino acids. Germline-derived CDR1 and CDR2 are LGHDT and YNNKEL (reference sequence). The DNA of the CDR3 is TGTGCCAGCAGCCAAGCGACAGGGGGGCGGAGAGAGACCCAGTACTTC. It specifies CASSQATGGRRETQYF.

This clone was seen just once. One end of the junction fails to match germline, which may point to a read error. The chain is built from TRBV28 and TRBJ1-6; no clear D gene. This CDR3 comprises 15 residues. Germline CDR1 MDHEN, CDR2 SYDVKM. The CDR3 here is CASSLTNGFNSPLHF. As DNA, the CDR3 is TGTGCCAGCAGCTTGACAAATGGATTTAATTCGCCCCTCCACTTT.

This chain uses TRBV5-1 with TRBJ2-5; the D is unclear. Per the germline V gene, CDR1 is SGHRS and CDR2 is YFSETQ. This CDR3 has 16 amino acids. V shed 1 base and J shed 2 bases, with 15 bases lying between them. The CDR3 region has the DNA TGCGCCAGCAGCTTGCTCGGTACATTTGGACAAGAGACCCAGTACTTC. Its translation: CASSLLGTFGQETQYF.

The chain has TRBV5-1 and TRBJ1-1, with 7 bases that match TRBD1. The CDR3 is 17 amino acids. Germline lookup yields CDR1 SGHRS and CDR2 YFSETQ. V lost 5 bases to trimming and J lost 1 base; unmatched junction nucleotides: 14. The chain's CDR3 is CASRGAYADRSNTEAFF. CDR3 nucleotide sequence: TGCGCCAGCAGGGGGGCATACGCGGACAGGTCGAACACTGAAGCTTTCTTT. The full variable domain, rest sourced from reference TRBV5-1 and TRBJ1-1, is KAGVTQTPRYLIKTRGQQVTLSCSPISGHRSVSWYQQTPGQGLQFLFEYFSETQRNKGNFPGRFSGRQFSNSRSEMNVSTLELGDSALYLCASRGAYADRSNTEAFFGQGTRLTVV.

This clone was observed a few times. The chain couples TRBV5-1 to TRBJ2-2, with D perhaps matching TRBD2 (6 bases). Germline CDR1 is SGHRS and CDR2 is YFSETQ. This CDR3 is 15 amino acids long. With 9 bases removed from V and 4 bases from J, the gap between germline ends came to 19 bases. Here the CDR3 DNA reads TGCGCCACCTTTTCCGGGGACTCGAGCACCGGGGAGCTGTTTTTT. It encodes CATFSGDSSTGELFF.

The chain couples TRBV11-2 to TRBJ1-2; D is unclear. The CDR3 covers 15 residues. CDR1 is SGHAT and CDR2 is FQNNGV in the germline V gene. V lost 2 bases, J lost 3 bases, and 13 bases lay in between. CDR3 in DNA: TGTGCCAGCAGCTTACGGGTGACCCCCTACTATGGCTACACCTTC. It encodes CASSLRVTPYYGYTF.